A selection of T cell receptor beta chains follows, all from one sample in a study of blood T cell repertoires in COVID-19. TCRdb's table, derived via immunoSEQ multiplex PCR, lists solely in-frame clones and lacks some. The profile covers more than 250,000 clones, with about 87% appearing a single time and 5.3% taken by the ten largest. Sequencing was performed on PBMCs or T cells enriched from blood (not recorded which). The receptors derive from a woman aged 30 to 39 who had recovered from COVID-19. Each CDR3 is given with its conserved first and last residue. The order of the fields is J gene, D gene, V gene, CDR3 length, clone size, CDR3 DNA, CDR3 protein. A D gene is named only where the DNA matches it firmly. Size values are once, few and many counts, or a class for expanded clones, and some rows have none.

TRBJ2-2	TRBD2	TRBV5-1	18	.	TGCGCCAGCAGCTTGGCCGCGCAGCCAGCGGGGGAGACCGGGGAGCTGTTTTTT	CASSLAAQPAGETGELFF
TRBJ2-3	.	TRBV18	13	.	TGTGCCAGCTCACCAAGAAGCGCGGATACGCAGTATTTT	CASSPRSADTQYF
TRBJ2-1	.	TRBV7-8	13	.	TGTGCCAGCAGCTTCTCATCCTTACAAGAGCAGTTCTTC	CASSFSSLQEQFF
TRBJ2-1	.	TRBV27	16	.	TGTGCCAGCAGTTTGGCGTGGGAGAATAGGTTTGTAGGGCAGTTCTTC	CASSLAWENRFVGQFF
TRBJ1-4	.	TRBV2	14	.	TGTGCCAGCACCTTACTCGAGGATAATGAAAAACTGTTTTTT	CASTLLEDNEKLFF
TRBJ1-2	.	TRBV28	15	.	TGTGCCAGCAGTTTGTTAACTTCCTGGTCCTATGGCTACACCTTC	CASSLLTSWSYGYTF
TRBJ1-4	.	TRBV11-2	14	once	TGTGCCAGCAGCCGAGACCTGGAGAGTGAAAAACTGTTTTTT	CASSRDLESEKLFF
TRBJ1-2	TRBD1	TRBV19	16	.	TGTGCCAGTAGTATGATCCCCGGGACAGGCTTCTATGGCTACACCTTC	CASSMIPGTGFYGYTF
TRBJ1-5	TRBD1	TRBV5-6	14	once	TGTGCCAGCAGCTCCACAGGGGGCAATCAGCCCCAGCATTTT	CASSSTGGNQPQHF
TRBJ2-3	.	TRBV1	17	.	TGCACCAGCAGCCTCCGACAGGGGCGAGTTCATACAGATACGCAGTATTTT	CTSSLRQGRVHTDTQYF
TRBJ2-1	.	TRBV4-3	16	.	TGCGCCAGCAGCATACGTCACGACAGTGACTACAATGAGCAGTTCTTC	CASSIRHDSDYNEQFF
TRBJ2-7	.	TRBV7-2	13	.	TGTGCCAGCAGCTTGGGCGGGCCCAGATCTCAGTACTTC	CASSLGGPRSQYF
TRBJ1-2	.	TRBV3-1/TRBV3-2	18	few	TGTGCCAGCAGCCAAGATCTGGGGCCGGTCAGATCTAACTATGGCTACACCTTC	CASSQDLGPVRSNYGYTF
TRBJ2-2	TRBD2	TRBV6-6	15	.	TGTGCCAGCAGTCCCGGGACTAGCGTTCGGCGGGAGCTGTTTTTT	CASSPGTSVRRELFF
TRBJ1-4	.	TRBV6-5	15	once	TGTGCCAGCAGTTATTGGGGCAGGACAAATGAAAAACTGTTTTTT	CASSYWGRTNEKLFF
TRBJ1-3	.	TRBV5-1	16	.	TGCGCCAGCAGCTTGGTAGGGTCCGACCTCGGGGACACCATATATTTT	CASSLVGSDLGDTIYF
TRBJ1-1	TRBD1	TRBV18	16	.	TGTGCCAGCTCACCACCGGTGGGGACAGGACTCACTGAAGCTTTCTTT	CASSPPVGTGLTEAFF